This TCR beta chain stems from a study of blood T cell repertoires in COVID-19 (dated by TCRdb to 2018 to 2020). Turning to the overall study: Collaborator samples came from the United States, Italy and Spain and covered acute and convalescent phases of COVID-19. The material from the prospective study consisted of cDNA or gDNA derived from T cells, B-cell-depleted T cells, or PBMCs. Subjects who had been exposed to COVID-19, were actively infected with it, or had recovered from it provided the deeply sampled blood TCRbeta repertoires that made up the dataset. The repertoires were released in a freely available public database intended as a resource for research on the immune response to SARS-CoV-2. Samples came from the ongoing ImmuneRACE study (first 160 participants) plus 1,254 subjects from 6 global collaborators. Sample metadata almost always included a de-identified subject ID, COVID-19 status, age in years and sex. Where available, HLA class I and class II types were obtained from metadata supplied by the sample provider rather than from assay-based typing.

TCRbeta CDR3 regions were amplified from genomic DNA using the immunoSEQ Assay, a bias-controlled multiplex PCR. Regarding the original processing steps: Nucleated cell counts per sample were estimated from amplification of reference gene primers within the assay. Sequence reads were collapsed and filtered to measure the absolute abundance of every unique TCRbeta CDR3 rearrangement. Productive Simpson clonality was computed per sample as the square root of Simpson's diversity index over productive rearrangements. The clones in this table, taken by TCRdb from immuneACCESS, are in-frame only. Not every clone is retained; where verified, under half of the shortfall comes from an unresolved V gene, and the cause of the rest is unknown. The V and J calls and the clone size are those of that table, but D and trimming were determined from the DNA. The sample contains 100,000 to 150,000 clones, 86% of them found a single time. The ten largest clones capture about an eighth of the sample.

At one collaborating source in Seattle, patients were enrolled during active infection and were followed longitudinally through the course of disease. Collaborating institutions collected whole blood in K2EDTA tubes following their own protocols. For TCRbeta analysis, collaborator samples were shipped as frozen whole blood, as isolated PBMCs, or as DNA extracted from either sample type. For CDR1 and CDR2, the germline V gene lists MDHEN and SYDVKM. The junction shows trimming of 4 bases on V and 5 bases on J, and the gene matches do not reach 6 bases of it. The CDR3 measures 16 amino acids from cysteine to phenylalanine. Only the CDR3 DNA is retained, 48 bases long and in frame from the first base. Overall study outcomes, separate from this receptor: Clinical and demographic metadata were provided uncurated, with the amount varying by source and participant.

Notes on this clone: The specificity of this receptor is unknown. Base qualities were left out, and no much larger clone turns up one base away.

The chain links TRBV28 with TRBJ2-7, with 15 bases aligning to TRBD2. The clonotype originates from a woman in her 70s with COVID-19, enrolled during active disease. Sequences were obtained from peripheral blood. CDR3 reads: CASSSPGLAGGHEQYF. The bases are TGTGCCAGCAGTTCCCCGGGACTAGCGGGGGGTCACGAGCAGTACTTC.